These T cell receptor beta chains were read from a single sample in a study of T cells after yellow fever vaccination. TCRdb passed the 5' RACE reads through MiXCR, listing each CDR3 protein once. The sample contains under 400,000 distinct CDR3 sequences, about 9.9% of which appear only once. The sample was PBMCs, taken on the day of the first yellow fever vaccination. The source is a man between 18 and 35 years old who received the YFV17D yellow fever vaccine. CDR3s include the opening cysteine and the closing phenylalanine or tryptophan. D genes are given only for firm matches. Size tells how often a clone was seen (once, few, many) or the class of an expanded clone, and some rows leave it out.

d_call: .
clone_size: .
v_call: TRBV7-8
j_call: TRBJ2-2
cdr3_aa: CASSRGRATGELFF
cdr3_nt: TGTGCCAGCAGCCGGGGGCGGGCCACCGGGGAGCTGTTTTTT

d_call: .
clone_size: .
v_call: TRBV5-1
j_call: TRBJ1-6
cdr3_aa: CASSLGAVDNSPLHF
cdr3_nt: TGCGCCAGCAGCTTGGGGGCGGTTGATAATTCACCCCTCCACTTT

d_call: .
clone_size: .
v_call: TRBV5-1
j_call: TRBJ1-4
cdr3_aa: CASSGGGGGEKLFF
cdr3_nt: TGCGCCAGCAGCGGAGGAGGGGGTGGTGAAAAACTGTTTTTT

d_call: TRBD2
clone_size: .
v_call: TRBV3-1
j_call: TRBJ2-5
cdr3_aa: CASSQASGGPLQETQYF
cdr3_nt: TGTGCCAGCAGCCAAGCCAGCGGGGGCCCATTACAAGAGACCCAGTACTTC

d_call: TRBD2
clone_size: many
v_call: TRBV19
j_call: TRBJ2-1
cdr3_aa: CASLVSGGNLYNEQFF
cdr3_nt: TGTGCCAGCTTAGTGAGCGGGGGAAACCTCTACAATGAGCAGTTCTTC

d_call: .
clone_size: few
v_call: TRBV5-1
j_call: TRBJ2-2
cdr3_aa: CASSLAGLATGELFF
cdr3_nt: TGCGCCAGCAGCTTGGCGGGGCTGGCCACCGGGGAGCTGTTTTTT

d_call: .
clone_size: .
v_call: TRBV7-2
j_call: TRBJ2-7
cdr3_aa: CASGDYYEQYF
cdr3_nt: TGTGCCAGCGGCGACTACTACGAGCAGTACTTC

d_call: TRBD1
clone_size: .
v_call: TRBV20-1
j_call: TRBJ1-5
cdr3_aa: CSAPTGANQPQHF
cdr3_nt: TGCAGTGCGCCGACAGGGGCTAATCAGCCCCAGCATTTT

d_call: .
clone_size: .
v_call: TRBV25-1
j_call: TRBJ2-4
cdr3_aa: CASSSLAKNIQYF
cdr3_nt: TGTGCCAGCAGCAGTCTAGCCAAAAACATTCAGTACTTC

d_call: .
clone_size: many
v_call: TRBV5-1
j_call: TRBJ1-1
cdr3_aa: CASSLGQPNTEAFF
cdr3_nt: TGTGCCAGCAGCTTAGGGCAACCGAACACTGAAGCTTTCTTT

d_call: .
clone_size: many
v_call: TRBV1
j_call: TRBJ1-1
cdr3_aa: CTSSQDLSARMNTEAFF
cdr3_nt: TGCACCAGCAGCCAAGATCTCTCGGCCAGGATGAACACTGAAGCTTTCTTT

d_call: .
clone_size: few
v_call: TRBV7-2
j_call: TRBJ1-2
cdr3_aa: CASSLGQLNYGYTF
cdr3_nt: TGTGCCAGCAGCTTAGGACAGTTAAACTATGGCTACACCTTC

d_call: .
clone_size: .
v_call: TRBV24-1
j_call: TRBJ1-1
cdr3_aa: CATSDFGGTEAFF
cdr3_nt: TGTGCCACCAGCGACTTCGGGGGGACTGAAGCTTTCTTT

d_call: .
clone_size: few
v_call: TRBV18
j_call: TRBJ2-2
cdr3_aa: CASSDRQDFGELFF
cdr3_nt: TGTGCCAGCTCGGACAGACAGGATTTCGGGGAGCTGTTTTTT

d_call: .
clone_size: few
v_call: TRBV29-1
j_call: TRBJ1-2
cdr3_aa: CSVGSTGSYTF
cdr3_nt: TGCAGCGTTGGGTCCACCGGAAGCTACACCTTC

d_call: .
clone_size: .
v_call: TRBV12-5
j_call: TRBJ1-1
cdr3_aa: CASGFKNTEAFF
cdr3_nt: TGTGCTAGTGGTTTTAAGAACACTGAAGCTTTCTTT

d_call: .
clone_size: .
v_call: TRBV2
j_call: TRBJ1-2
cdr3_aa: CASSRSLAENYGYTF
cdr3_nt: TGTGCCAGCAGCCGATCCCTGGCAGAGAACTATGGCTACACCTTC

d_call: TRBD1
clone_size: few
v_call: TRBV29-1
j_call: TRBJ2-2
cdr3_aa: CSVPGTGGNTGELFF
cdr3_nt: TGCAGCGTTCCCGGGACAGGGGGGAACACCGGGGAGCTGTTTTTT

d_call: TRBD1
clone_size: few
v_call: TRBV5-1
j_call: TRBJ1-4
cdr3_aa: CASSTGQRAEKLFF
cdr3_nt: TGCGCCAGCAGCACGGGACAGCGTGCCGAAAAACTGTTTTTT

d_call: .
clone_size: once
v_call: TRBV7-2
j_call: TRBJ2-2
cdr3_aa: CSSSLVSGKNTGELFF
cdr3_nt: TGTTCCAGCAGCTTAGTTTCAGGGAAGAACACCGGGGAGCTGTTTTTT

d_call: TRBD1
clone_size: few
v_call: TRBV11-2
j_call: TRBJ1-2
cdr3_aa: CASSEAGTDYGYTF
cdr3_nt: TGTGCCAGCAGCGAGGCCGGGACAGACTATGGCTACACCTTC

d_call: .
clone_size: few
v_call: TRBV24-1
j_call: TRBJ1-2
cdr3_aa: CATSGRDYGYTF
cdr3_nt: TGTGCCACATCGGGACGGGACTATGGCTACACCTTC

d_call: .
clone_size: .
v_call: TRBV19
j_call: TRBJ1-1
cdr3_aa: CASSNLNTEAFF
cdr3_nt: TGTGCCAGTAGTAACCTGAACACTGAAGCTTTCTTT

d_call: TRBD1
clone_size: few
v_call: TRBV5-4
j_call: TRBJ2-3
cdr3_aa: CASSGRDREDTQYF
cdr3_nt: TGTGCCAGCAGCGGCCGGGACAGGGAAGATACGCAGTATTTT

d_call: .
clone_size: .
v_call: TRBV7-2
j_call: TRBJ2-2
cdr3_aa: CASSLSGSTGELFF
cdr3_nt: TGTGCCAGCAGCTTATCAGGGTCCACCGGGGAGCTGTTTTTT

d_call: .
clone_size: .
v_call: TRBV18
j_call: TRBJ1-3
cdr3_aa: CASSQTHNIGNTIYF
cdr3_nt: TGTGCCAGCTCACAGACACACAACATTGGAAACACCATATATTTT

d_call: .
clone_size: .
v_call: TRBV7-2
j_call: TRBJ2-3
cdr3_aa: CASSRQAADPNTDTQYF
cdr3_nt: TGTGCCAGCAGCCGACAGGCTGCAGACCCCAACACAGATACGCAGTATTTT

d_call: .
clone_size: few
v_call: TRBV28
j_call: TRBJ2-5
cdr3_aa: CASVRGIQETQYF
cdr3_nt: TGTGCCAGCGTCAGGGGAATCCAAGAGACCCAGTACTTC

d_call: TRBD1
clone_size: few
v_call: TRBV29-1
j_call: TRBJ2-7
cdr3_aa: CSVEQGVPYEQYF
cdr3_nt: TGCAGCGTTGAACAGGGGGTCCCCTACGAGCAGTACTTC

d_call: .
clone_size: few
v_call: TRBV7-2
j_call: TRBJ1-6
cdr3_aa: CASSLYGDVGSPLHF
cdr3_nt: TGTGCCAGCAGCTTATACGGGGATGTGGGTTCACCCCTCCACTTT

d_call: .
clone_size: .
v_call: TRBV9
j_call: TRBJ2-6
cdr3_aa: CASSVSGRSGANVLTF
cdr3_nt: TGTGCCAGCAGCGTCAGTGGGCGCTCTGGGGCCAACGTCCTGACTTTC

d_call: .
clone_size: many
v_call: TRBV4-3
j_call: TRBJ2-3
cdr3_aa: CASSQLGGTDTQYF
cdr3_nt: TGCGCCAGCAGCCAATTAGGCGGCACAGATACGCAGTATTTT

d_call: .
clone_size: .
v_call: TRBV7-2
j_call: TRBJ2-7
cdr3_aa: CASTTRAGTYEQYF
cdr3_nt: TGTGCCAGCACCACACGGGCAGGGACCTACGAGCAGTACTTC

d_call: TRBD2
clone_size: few
v_call: TRBV6-4
j_call: TRBJ2-1
cdr3_aa: CASSDAAGGFNEQFF
cdr3_nt: TGTGCCAGCAGTGACGCAGCGGGGGGCTTCAATGAGCAGTTCTTC

d_call: .
clone_size: .
v_call: TRBV7-9
j_call: TRBJ1-3
cdr3_aa: CASSWGESGNTIYF
cdr3_nt: TGTGCCAGCAGCTGGGGGGAATCCGGAAACACCATATATTTT

d_call: .
clone_size: .
v_call: TRBV5-5
j_call: TRBJ1-2
cdr3_aa: CASGVGGYTF
cdr3_nt: TGTGCCAGCGGTGTGGGTGGCTACACCTTC

d_call: TRBD2
clone_size: .
v_call: TRBV2
j_call: TRBJ2-5
cdr3_aa: CASRTSGGASLETQYF
cdr3_nt: TGTGCCAGCCGAACTAGCGGGGGGGCCTCATTAGAGACCCAGTACTTC

d_call: TRBD1
clone_size: once
v_call: TRBV28
j_call: TRBJ1-1
cdr3_aa: CASSLAGQGGLEAFF
cdr3_nt: TGTGCCAGCAGTTTAGCTGGACAGGGGGGCCTCGAAGCTTTCTTT

d_call: .
clone_size: few
v_call: TRBV20-1
j_call: TRBJ1-2
cdr3_aa: CSATGRGAGYTF
cdr3_nt: TGCAGTGCTACCGGCAGGGGCGCCGGCTACACCTTC

d_call: .
clone_size: .
v_call: TRBV19
j_call: TRBJ1-2
cdr3_aa: CASRNLAGEYGYTF
cdr3_nt: TGTGCCAGTAGGAACCTGGCAGGGGAGTATGGCTACACCTTC

d_call: TRBD1
clone_size: .
v_call: TRBV12-3/TRBV12-4
j_call: TRBJ1-6
cdr3_aa: CASSLKGTGGWVRNSPLHF
cdr3_nt: TGTGCCAGCAGCCTAAAAGGGACAGGGGGCTGGGTTAGAAATTCACCCCTCCACTTT

d_call: TRBD2
clone_size: .
v_call: TRBV2
j_call: TRBJ2-3
cdr3_aa: CASRTSGDMQYF
cdr3_nt: TGTGCCAGCAGGACTAGCGGGGACATGCAGTATTTT

d_call: .
clone_size: few
v_call: TRBV5-1
j_call: TRBJ1-1
cdr3_aa: CASSLGMGGNTEAFF
cdr3_nt: TGCGCCAGCAGCTTGGGTATGGGAGGGAACACTGAAGCTTTCTTT

d_call: .
clone_size: few
v_call: TRBV5-1
j_call: TRBJ1-1
cdr3_aa: CASSLEARLNTEAFF
cdr3_nt: TGCGCCAGCAGCTTGGAGGCTCGATTAAACACTGAAGCTTTCTTT

d_call: .
clone_size: many
v_call: TRBV6-1
j_call: TRBJ1-5
cdr3_aa: CASSHWGNQPQHF
cdr3_nt: TGTGCCAGCAGCCACTGGGGCAATCAGCCCCAGCATTTT

d_call: .
clone_size: .
v_call: TRBV4-3
j_call: TRBJ2-3
cdr3_aa: CASSQDGRFTDTQYF
cdr3_nt: TGCGCCAGCAGCCAAGACGGCAGATTCACAGATACGCAGTATTTT

d_call: TRBD1
clone_size: many
v_call: TRBV2
j_call: TRBJ2-5
cdr3_aa: CASNPSPATGGETQYF
cdr3_nt: TGTGCCAGCAACCCGAGCCCCGCGACAGGGGGAGAGACCCAGTACTTC

d_call: .
clone_size: many
v_call: TRBV12-3/TRBV12-4
j_call: TRBJ2-1
cdr3_aa: CASSFHSLIEQFF
cdr3_nt: TGTGCCAGCAGTTTCCACTCACTAATTGAGCAGTTCTTC

d_call: .
clone_size: few
v_call: TRBV19
j_call: TRBJ2-3
cdr3_aa: CASAEGYDTQYF
cdr3_nt: TGTGCCAGTGCGGAGGGGTATGATACGCAGTATTTT

d_call: .
clone_size: .
v_call: TRBV19
j_call: TRBJ2-1
cdr3_aa: CASSNVGGFNEQFF
cdr3_nt: TGTGCCAGTAGTAACGTTGGGGGTTTCAATGAGCAGTTCTTC

d_call: .
clone_size: few
v_call: TRBV18
j_call: TRBJ1-3
cdr3_aa: CASSGETGQSSGNTIYF
cdr3_nt: TGTGCCAGCTCGGGAGAGACAGGCCAGAGCTCTGGAAACACCATATATTTT